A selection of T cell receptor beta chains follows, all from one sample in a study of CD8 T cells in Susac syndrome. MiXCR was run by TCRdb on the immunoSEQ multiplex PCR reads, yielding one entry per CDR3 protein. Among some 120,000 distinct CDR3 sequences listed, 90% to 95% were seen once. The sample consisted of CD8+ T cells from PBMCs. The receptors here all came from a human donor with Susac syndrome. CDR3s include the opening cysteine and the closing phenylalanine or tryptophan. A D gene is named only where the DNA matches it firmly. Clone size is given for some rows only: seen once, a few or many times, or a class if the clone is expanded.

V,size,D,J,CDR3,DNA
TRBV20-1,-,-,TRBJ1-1,CSARGADTEAFF,TGCAGTGCTAGAGGGGCCGACACTGAAGCTTTCTTT
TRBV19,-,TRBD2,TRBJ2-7,CASSRTSGTYEQYF,TGTGCCAGTAGTAGGACTAGCGGCACCTACGAGCAGTACTTC
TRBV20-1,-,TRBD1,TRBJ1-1,CSARGMTGGARLGTEAFF,TGCAGTGCTAGGGGTATGACAGGGGGCGCCCGGCTCGGCACTGAAGCTTTCTTT
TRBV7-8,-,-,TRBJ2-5,CASSQSSSRPWETQYF,TGTGCCAGCAGCCAATCTAGCTCCCGGCCATGGGAGACCCAGTACTTC
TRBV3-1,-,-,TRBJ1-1,CASSPERQMNTEAFF,TGTGCCAGCAGCCCAGAAAGACAGATGAACACTGAAGCTTTCTTT
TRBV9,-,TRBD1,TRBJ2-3,CASSRGDRRIGDTQYF,TGTGCCAGCAGCCGAGGGGACAGGCGGATAGGAGATACGCAGTATTTT
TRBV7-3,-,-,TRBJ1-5,CASSLKQGGFYSNQPQHF,TGTGCCAGCAGCTTAAAACAGGGAGGCTTCTATAGCAATCAGCCCCAGCATTTT
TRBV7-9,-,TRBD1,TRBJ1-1,CASSLNRGEAFF,TGTGCCAGCAGCTTAAACAGGGGTGAAGCTTTCTTT
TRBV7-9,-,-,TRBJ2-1,CASSPRPGENEQFF,TGTGCCAGCAGCCCACGACCCGGTGAAAATGAGCAGTTCTTC
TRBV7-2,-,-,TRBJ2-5,CASSFGGKETQYF,TGTGCCAGCAGCTTCGGTGGGAAAGAGACCCAGTACTTC
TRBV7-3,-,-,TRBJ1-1,CASSFGVEAQEAFF,TGTGCCAGCAGCTTCGGAGTGGAAGCCCAGGAAGCTTTCTTT
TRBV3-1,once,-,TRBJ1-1,CASSPGGVHLNTEAFF,TGTGCCAGCAGCCCGGGTGGGGTCCATTTGAACACTGAAGCTTTCTTT
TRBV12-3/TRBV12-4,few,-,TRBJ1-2,CASSLTVYGYTF,TGTGCCAGCAGTTTGACAGTCTATGGCTACACCTTC
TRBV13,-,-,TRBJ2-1,CASRGVALGEQFF,TGTGCCAGCAGAGGGGTCGCACTCGGGGAGCAGTTCTTC
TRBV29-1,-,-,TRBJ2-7,CSVQGGNTYEQYF,TGCAGCGTTCAAGGGGGTAACACCTACGAGCAGTACTTC
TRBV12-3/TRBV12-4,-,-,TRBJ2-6,CASSLSLGHTGANVLTF,TGTGCCAGCAGTTTAAGTCTTGGGCACACTGGGGCCAACGTCCTGACTTTC
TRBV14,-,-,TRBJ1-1,CASSQDSEAFF,TGTGCCAGCAGCCAAGATTCTGAAGCTTTCTTT
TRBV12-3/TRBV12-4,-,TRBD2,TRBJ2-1,CASTPGGGNEQFF,TGTGCCAGCACCCCGGGAGGGGGGAATGAGCAGTTCTTC
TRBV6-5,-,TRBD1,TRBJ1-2,CASTPGQAYGYTF,TGTGCCAGCACCCCGGGACAGGCCTATGGCTACACCTTC
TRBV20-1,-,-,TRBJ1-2,CSAQPVGYTF,TGCAGTGCTCAACCAGTCGGCTACACCTTC
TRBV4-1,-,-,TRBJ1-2,CASSQVLGPDNYGYTF,TGCGCCAGCAGCCAAGTCCTGGGGCCGGATAACTATGGCTACACCTTC
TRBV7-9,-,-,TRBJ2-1,CASSSWLGSYNEQFF,TGTGCCAGCAGCTCGTGGCTTGGCTCCTACAATGAGCAGTTCTTC
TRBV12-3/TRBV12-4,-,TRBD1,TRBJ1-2,CASSPRPGQAIYGYTF,TGTGCCAGCAGTCCCCGACCGGGACAGGCTATCTATGGCTACACCTTC
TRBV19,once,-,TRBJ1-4,CASMQGEVGKLFF,TGTGCCAGTATGCAGGGTGAAGTCGGAAAACTGTTTTTT
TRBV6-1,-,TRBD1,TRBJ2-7,CATDTGAYEQYF,TGTGCCACCGACACAGGGGCCTACGAGCAGTACTTC
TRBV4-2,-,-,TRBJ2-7,CASSQDDRGGEQYF,TGTGCCAGCAGCCAAGACGACAGGGGAGGGGAGCAGTACTTC
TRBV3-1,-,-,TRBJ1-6,CASSPEGYSPLHF,TGTGCCAGCAGTCCTGAAGGGTATTCACCCCTCCACTTT
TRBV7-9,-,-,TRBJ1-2,CASSPGDTGYGYTF,TGTGCCAGCAGCCCCGGTGATACCGGGTATGGCTACACCTTC
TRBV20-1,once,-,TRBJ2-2,CSARWPPTNTGELFF,TGCAGTGCTAGATGGCCACCCACGAACACCGGGGAGCTGTTTTTT
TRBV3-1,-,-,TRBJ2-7,CASSQDYEQYF,TGTGCCAGCAGCCAAGACTACGAGCAGTACTTC
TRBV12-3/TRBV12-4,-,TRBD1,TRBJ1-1,CASSPGTGSFF,TGTGCCAGCAGTCCCGGGACAGGGTCTTTCTTT
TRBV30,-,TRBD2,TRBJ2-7,CAWNLLAGGIYEQYF,TGTGCCTGGAATCTATTAGCGGGAGGGATTTACGAGCAGTACTTC
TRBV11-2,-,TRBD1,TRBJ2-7,CASSSQPGDRPYEQYF,TGTGCCAGCAGCTCCCAACCCGGGGACAGACCCTACGAGCAGTACTTC
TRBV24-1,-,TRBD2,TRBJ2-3,CATSEAPAGGQSPWPDTQYF,TGTGCCACCAGCGAAGCCCCAGCGGGGGGGCAGAGCCCTTGGCCAGATACGCAGTATTTT
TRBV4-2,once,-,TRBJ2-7,CASSQGTRVEQYF,TGTGCCAGCAGCCAGGGGACAAGGGTCGAGCAGTACTTC
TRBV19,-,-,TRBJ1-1,CASSIGFTEAFF,TGTGCCAGTAGTATCGGGTTCACTGAAGCTTTCTTT
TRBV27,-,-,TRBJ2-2,CASSSEQHTGELFF,TGTGCCAGCAGTTCTGAACAGCACACCGGGGAGCTGTTTTTT
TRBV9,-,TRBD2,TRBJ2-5,CASNAGGPSETQYF,TGTGCCAGCAACGCGGGAGGGCCCTCAGAGACCCAGTACTTC
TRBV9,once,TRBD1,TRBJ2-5,CASSDDQGQQETQYF,TGTGCCAGCAGCGACGACCAGGGACAGCAAGAGACCCAGTACTTC
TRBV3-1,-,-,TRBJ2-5,CASSQEGAGVLGETQYF,TGTGCCAGCAGCCAAGAAGGGGCCGGAGTCTTGGGGGAGACCCAGTACTTC
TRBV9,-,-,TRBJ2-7,CASSTGLGEQYF,TGTGCCAGCAGCACTGGCCTGGGGGAGCAGTACTTC
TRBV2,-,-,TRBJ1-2,CASSDTVGMYTF,TGTGCCAGCAGTGACACTGTGGGGATGTACACCTTC
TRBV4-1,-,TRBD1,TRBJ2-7,CASSQGTGASYEQYF,TGCGCCAGCAGCCAAGGGACAGGGGCTTCCTACGAGCAGTACTTC
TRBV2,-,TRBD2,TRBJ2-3,CASEERGFSTDTQYF,TGTGCCAGCGAGGAGCGGGGGTTTAGCACAGATACGCAGTATTTT
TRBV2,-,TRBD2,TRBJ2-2,CASSTQLAGVTNTGELFF,TGTGCCAGCAGCACCCAACTAGCGGGGGTTACCAACACCGGGGAGCTGTTTTTT
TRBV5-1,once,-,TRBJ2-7,CASSGGTAPYEQYF,TGCGCCAGCAGCGGCGGGACAGCCCCCTACGAGCAGTACTTC
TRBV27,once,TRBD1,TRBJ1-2,CASSLQGVYGYTF,TGTGCCAGCAGTTTGCAGGGGGTCTATGGCTACACCTTC
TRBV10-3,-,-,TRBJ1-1,CAISEDGGDGLTEAFF,TGTGCCATCAGTGAGGATGGGGGGGACGGGCTCACTGAAGCTTTCTTT
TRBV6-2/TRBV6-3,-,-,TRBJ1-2,CASTPGRGHGYTF,TGTGCCAGCACCCCTGGACGGGGTCATGGCTACACCTTC
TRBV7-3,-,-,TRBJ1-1,CASSSGVSSEAFF,TGTGCCAGCAGCTCAGGGGTATCCTCGGAAGCTTTCTTT
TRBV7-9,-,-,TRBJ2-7,CASSPNSLNPEQYF,TGTGCCAGCAGCCCTAACTCTCTTAACCCCGAGCAGTACTTC
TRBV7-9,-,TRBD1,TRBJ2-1,CASSQTTGAVYNEQFF,TGTGCCAGCAGCCAAACCACAGGGGCCGTCTACAATGAGCAGTTCTTC
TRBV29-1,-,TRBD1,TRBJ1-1,CSAETGTGMNTEAFF,TGCAGCGCCGAAACGGGGACAGGGATGAACACTGAAGCTTTCTTT
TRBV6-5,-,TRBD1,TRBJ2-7,CASSYGRGWIEQYF,TGTGCCAGCAGTTACGGCAGGGGGTGGATCGAGCAGTACTTC
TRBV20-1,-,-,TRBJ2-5,CSAREQYQETQYF,TGCAGTGCTAGAGAACAGTACCAAGAGACCCAGTACTTC